These T cell receptor beta chains were read from a single sample in a study of T cell changes during pregnancy in multiple sclerosis. Libraries were prepared by immunoSEQ multiplex PCR; TCRdb keeps only in-frame clonotypes and omits some of them. Seen here are approximately 21,000 clones, roughly 90% observed once, and the top ten hold roughly 6.4%. The starting material was CD8+ T cells from peripheral blood mononuclear cells, obtained in the third trimester of pregnancy. These receptors were taken from a female donor in good health, enrolled as a control in a pregnancy study. The CDR3 runs from the conserved cysteine through the conserved F or W. The order of the fields is clone size, D gene, J gene, V gene, CDR3 DNA, CDR3 protein. D genes are given only for firm matches. Clone sizes are given selectively: once, few, many, or a class where the clone is expanded.

>-|TRBD1|TRBJ2-5|TRBV28
TGTGCCAGCAGAAGTGGACAGGGCAGTCAAGAGACCCAGTACTTC
CASRSGQGSQETQYF
>-|TRBD2|TRBJ2-2|TRBV11-2
TGTGCCAGCAGCTCCGGGACTAGCGGGGGGCCGAGGACCGGGGAGCTGTTTTTT
CASSSGTSGGPRTGELFF
>-|TRBD1|TRBJ2-7|TRBV6-1
TGTGCCAGCAGTGAAGGTACAGGGGGCCCCTACGAGCAGTACTTC
CASSEGTGGPYEQYF
>-|-|TRBJ2-7|TRBV5-6
TGTGCCAGCAGCCCGGACGGGAGCTCCTACGAGCAGTACTTC
CASSPDGSSYEQYF
>-|TRBD1|TRBJ2-7|TRBV9
TGTGCCAGCAGCGTCGATCCGGGACAGGGGGTCTACGAGCAGTACTTC
CASSVDPGQGVYEQYF
>-|-|TRBJ2-4|TRBV4-1
TGCGCCAGCAGCCAATCTCCTCTCTCCAGCGACATTCAGTACTTC
CASSQSPLSSDIQYF
>-|TRBD1|TRBJ1-6|TRBV19
TGTGCCAGTAGTGCCTCGACAGGGGTCAATTCACCCCTCCACTTT
CASSASTGVNSPLHF
>many|-|TRBJ2-1|TRBV15
TGTGCCACCAGCTTCACACGGGGATCGGGCTACAATGAGCAGTTCTTC
CATSFTRGSGYNEQFF
>-|-|TRBJ2-5|TRBV15
TGTGCCACCGGCCCTCTCCCGCGGGGCAAAGAGACCCAGTACTTC
CATGPLPRGKETQYF
>-|TRBD1|TRBJ2-7|TRBV6-6
TGTGCCAGCAGTTCCCCGGACAGGCTGAGCTCCTACGAGCAGTACTTC
CASSSPDRLSSYEQYF
>-|-|TRBJ2-5|TRBV19
TGTGCCAGTAGTACTAGAAGGAAAGCAGGAGGGAAGACCCAGTACTTC
CASSTRRKAGGKTQYF
>few|TRBD1|TRBJ1-1|TRBV4-2
TGTGCCAGCAGCCACCCCGGGACAGGGCCGAACACTGAAGCTTTCTTT
CASSHPGTGPNTEAFF
>-|-|TRBJ2-4|TRBV27
TGTGCCAGCGGCATAGCCAAAAACATTCAGTACTTC
CASGIAKNIQYF
>-|TRBD2|TRBJ2-7|TRBV6-6
TGTGCCAGCAGCCAGACTAGCGGGAGAGCGTACGAGCAGTACTTC
CASSQTSGRAYEQYF
>-|TRBD2|TRBJ2-2|TRBV6-5
TGTGCCAGCACCATCACGGGGGGCACCGGGGAGCTGTTTTTT
CASTITGGTGELFF
>-|TRBD2|TRBJ2-1|TRBV19
TGTGCCAGTAGAAGCGGGAGGTCCTACAATGAGCAGTTCTTC
CASRSGRSYNEQFF
>-|TRBD1|TRBJ2-7|TRBV6-5
TGTGCCAGCAGTTACCTTCCGGGACAGGGGGTTCCCGAGCAGTACTTC
CASSYLPGQGVPEQYF
>-|-|TRBJ2-3|TRBV7-3
TGTGCCAGCAGCTTAGAGGTCAACACAGATACGCAGTATTTT
CASSLEVNTDTQYF
>-|-|TRBJ1-1|TRBV10-3
TGTGCCATCGGGGGGGACCCCCAAGGAGCTTTCTTT
CAIGGDPQGAFF
>-|-|TRBJ2-1|TRBV6-5
TGTGCCAGCAGTTACGGTTTCAGTAAACACAATGAGCAGTTCTTC
CASSYGFSKHNEQFF
>-|TRBD1|TRBJ1-2|TRBV29-1
TGCAGCGCCGCGACAGGGGGTGGCTACACCTTC
CSAATGGGYTF
>once|TRBD2|TRBJ2-7|TRBV30
TGTGCCTGGAGTGTATCTAGCGGCTACGAGCAGTACTTC
CAWSVSSGYEQYF
>-|-|TRBJ1-2|TRBV6-4
TGTGCCAGCAGCCCCAGCGGGGGGTTTCACTATGGCTACACCTTC
CASSPSGGFHYGYTF
>few|-|TRBJ1-2|TRBV27
TGTGCCAGCAGTTTCGGACAGAACTATGGCTACACCTTC
CASSFGQNYGYTF
>medium-sized|-|TRBJ2-7|TRBV6-5
TGTGCCAGCAGTTACGATACTAGCTCCTCCTACGAGCAGTACTTC
CASSYDTSSSYEQYF
>-|TRBD2|TRBJ2-1|TRBV9
TGTGCCAGCAGCCACCTCCAACTAGCGGGGACAGGTGAGCAGTTCTTC
CASSHLQLAGTGEQFF
>once|-|TRBJ2-5|TRBV6-5
TGTGCCAGCAGTTACCGGGGTCCGGAGACCCAGTACTTC
CASSYRGPETQYF
>-|-|TRBJ2-2|TRBV28
TGTGCCAGCAGGCTAAACACCGGGGAGCTGTTTTTT
CASRLNTGELFF
>-|-|TRBJ2-2|TRBV5-6
TGTGCCAGCAGCTATTCTAGTGCCGGGGAGCTGTTTTTT
CASSYSSAGELFF
>-|-|TRBJ2-7|TRBV27
TGTGCCGCAGGGGATATCTCCTACGAGCAGTACTTC
CAAGDISYEQYF
>-|-|TRBJ2-1|TRBV15
TGTGCCACCAGCAGAATAGGGGACAATGAGCAGTTCTTC
CATSRIGDNEQFF
>-|TRBD1|TRBJ2-7|TRBV4-3
TGCGCCAGCAGTTACGGACAGGGTCCCTACGAGCAGTACTTC
CASSYGQGPYEQYF
>medium-sized|TRBD2|TRBJ2-1|TRBV9
TGTGCCAGCAGCCTAAACTCCGGACTAGGAACCTACAATGAGCAGTTCTTC
CASSLNSGLGTYNEQFF
>-|TRBD2|TRBJ2-1|TRBV2
TGTGCCAGCAGGGCTAGCGGGGGTTACAATGAGCAGTTCTTC
CASRASGGYNEQFF
>-|-|TRBJ2-7|TRBV2
TGTGCCAGCATCAGGAGCGGTGTCTACGAGCAGTACTTC
CASIRSGVYEQYF